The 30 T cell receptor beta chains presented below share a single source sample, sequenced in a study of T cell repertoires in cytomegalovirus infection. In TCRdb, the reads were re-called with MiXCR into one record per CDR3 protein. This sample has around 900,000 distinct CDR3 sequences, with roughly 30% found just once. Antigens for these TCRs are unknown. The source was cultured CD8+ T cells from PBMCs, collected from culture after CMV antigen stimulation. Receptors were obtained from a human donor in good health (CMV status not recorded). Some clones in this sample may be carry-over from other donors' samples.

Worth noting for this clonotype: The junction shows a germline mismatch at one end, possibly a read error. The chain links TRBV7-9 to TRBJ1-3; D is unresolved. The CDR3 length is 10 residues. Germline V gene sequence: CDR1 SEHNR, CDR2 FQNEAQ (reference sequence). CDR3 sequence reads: CASSFPGLDF. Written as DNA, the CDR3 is TGTGCCAGCAGCTTCCCTGGATTGGATTTT.

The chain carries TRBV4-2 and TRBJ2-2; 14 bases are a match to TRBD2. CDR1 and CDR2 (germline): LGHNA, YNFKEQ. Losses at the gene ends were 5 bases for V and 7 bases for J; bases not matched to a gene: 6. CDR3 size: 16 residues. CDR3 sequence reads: CASSETSGGAFGELFF. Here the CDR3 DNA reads TGTGCCAGCAGCGAGACTAGCGGGGGGGCTTTCGGGGAGCTGTTTTTT.

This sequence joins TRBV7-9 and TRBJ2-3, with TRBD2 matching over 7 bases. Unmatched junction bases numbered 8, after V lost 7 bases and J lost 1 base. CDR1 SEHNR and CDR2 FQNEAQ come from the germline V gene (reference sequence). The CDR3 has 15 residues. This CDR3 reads CASTGGKPGTDTQYF. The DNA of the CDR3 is TGTGCCAGCACGGGGGGTAAGCCAGGCACAGATACGCAGTATTTT. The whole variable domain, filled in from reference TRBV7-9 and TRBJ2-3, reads DTGVSQNPRHKITKRGQNVTFRCDPISEHNRLYWYRQTLGQGPEFLTYFQNEAQLEKSRLLSDRFSAERPKGSFSTLEIQRTEQGDSAMYLCASTGGKPGTDTQYFGPGTRLTVL.

The CDR3 loop is CASSDPGAGTEAFF. CDR3 in DNA: TGTGCCAGCAGTGACCCGGGGGCGGGAACTGAAGCTTTCTTT. This rearrangement joins TRBV2 to TRBJ1-1; maybe TRBD1 (6 bases). The V gene lost 3 bases and the J gene lost 5 bases, with 13 bases spanning the gap. The germline CDR1 and CDR2 sequences are SNHLY and FYNNEI. The CDR3 contains 14 residues.

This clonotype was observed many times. CDR3 DNA: TGTGCCAGCAGCCTAACAGGGGCGGGGAACACTGAAGCTTTCTTT. Translation: CASSLTGAGNTEAFF. This chain uses TRBV7-2 with TRBJ1-1, with 7 positions matching TRBD1. J was trimmed by 1 base and V by 5 bases; bases with no gene match: 7. In germline, CDR1 is SGHTA, CDR2 FQGNSA. This CDR3 is built from 15 residues.

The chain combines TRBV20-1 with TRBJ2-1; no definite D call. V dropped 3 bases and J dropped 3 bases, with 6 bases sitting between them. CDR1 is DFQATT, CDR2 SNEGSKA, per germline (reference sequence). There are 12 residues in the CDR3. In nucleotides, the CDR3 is TGCAGTGCTAGGGACGACTACAATGAGCAGTTCTTC. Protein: CSARDDYNEQFF.

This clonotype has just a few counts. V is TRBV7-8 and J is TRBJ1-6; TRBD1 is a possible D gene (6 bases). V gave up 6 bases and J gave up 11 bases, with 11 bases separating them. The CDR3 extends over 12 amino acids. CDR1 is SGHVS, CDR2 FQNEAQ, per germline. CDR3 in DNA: TGTGCCAGCAGACAGGGAAGGACACCCCTCCACTTT. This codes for CASRQGRTPLHF.

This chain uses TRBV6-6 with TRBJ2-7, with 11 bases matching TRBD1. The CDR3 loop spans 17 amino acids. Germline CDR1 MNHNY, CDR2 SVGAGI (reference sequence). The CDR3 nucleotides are TGTGCCAGCAGTTACTCCGCGGACAGGGGGCTAGTGTACGAGCAGTGCGTC. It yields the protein CASSYSADRGLVYEQCV.

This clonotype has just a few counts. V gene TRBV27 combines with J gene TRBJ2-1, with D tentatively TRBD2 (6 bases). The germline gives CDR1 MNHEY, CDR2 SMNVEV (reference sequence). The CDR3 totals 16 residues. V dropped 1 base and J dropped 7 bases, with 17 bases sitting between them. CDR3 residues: CASSLYARDLRNEQFF. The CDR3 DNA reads TGTGCCAGCAGTTTATACGCCAGGGACTTGCGGAATGAGCAGTTCTTC.

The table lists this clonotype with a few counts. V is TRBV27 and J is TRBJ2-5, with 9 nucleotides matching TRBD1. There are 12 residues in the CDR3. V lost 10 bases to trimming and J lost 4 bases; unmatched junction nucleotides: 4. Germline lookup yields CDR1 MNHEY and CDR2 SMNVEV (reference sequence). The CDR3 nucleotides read TGTGCCATCGGGGACAGGGTAGAGACCCAGTACTTC. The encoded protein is CAIGDRVETQYF.

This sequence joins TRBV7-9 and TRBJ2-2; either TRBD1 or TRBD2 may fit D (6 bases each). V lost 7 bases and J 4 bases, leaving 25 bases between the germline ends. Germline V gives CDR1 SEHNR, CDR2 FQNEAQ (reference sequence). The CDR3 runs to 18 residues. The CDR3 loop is CASNPSLVGGVGTGELFF. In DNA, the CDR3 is TGTGCCAGCAACCCCTCCTTAGTGGGGGGCGTTGGCACCGGGGAGCTGTTTTTT.

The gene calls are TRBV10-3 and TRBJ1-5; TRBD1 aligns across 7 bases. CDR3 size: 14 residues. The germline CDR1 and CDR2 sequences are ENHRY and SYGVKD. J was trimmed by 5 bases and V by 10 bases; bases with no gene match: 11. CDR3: CATSQDRDYQPQHF. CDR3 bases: TGTGCCACCTCCCAAGACAGGGATTATCAGCCCCAGCATTTT.

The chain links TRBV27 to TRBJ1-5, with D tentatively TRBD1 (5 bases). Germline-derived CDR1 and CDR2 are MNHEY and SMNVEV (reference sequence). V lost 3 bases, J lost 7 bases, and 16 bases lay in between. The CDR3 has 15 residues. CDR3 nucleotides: TGTGCCAGCAGTTTGGTCGGAGCGAGGGGACAGCCCCAGCATTTT. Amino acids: CASSLVGARGQPQHF.

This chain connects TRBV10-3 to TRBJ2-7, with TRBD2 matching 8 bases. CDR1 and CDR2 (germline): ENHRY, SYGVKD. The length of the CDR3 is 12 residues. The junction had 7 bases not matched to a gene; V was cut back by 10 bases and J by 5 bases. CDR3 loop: CATGGGPNEQYV. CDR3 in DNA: TGTGCCACGGGAGGGGGGCCGAACGAGCAGTACGTC.

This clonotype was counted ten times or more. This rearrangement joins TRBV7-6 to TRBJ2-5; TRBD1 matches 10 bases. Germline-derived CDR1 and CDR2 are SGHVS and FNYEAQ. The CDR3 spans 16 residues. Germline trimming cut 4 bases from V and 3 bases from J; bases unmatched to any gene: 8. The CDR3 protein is CASSSGPGTGEETQYF. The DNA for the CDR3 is TGTGCCAGCAGCTCAGGACCCGGGACAGGGGAAGAGACCCAGTACTTC.

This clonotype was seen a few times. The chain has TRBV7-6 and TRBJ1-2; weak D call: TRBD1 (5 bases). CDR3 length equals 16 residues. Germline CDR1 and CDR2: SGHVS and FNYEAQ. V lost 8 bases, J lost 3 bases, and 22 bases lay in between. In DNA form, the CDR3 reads TGTGCCAGCGGAGGAGGGGAGGTGGTTCTGGACTATGGCTACACCTTC. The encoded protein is CASGGGEVVLDYGYTF.

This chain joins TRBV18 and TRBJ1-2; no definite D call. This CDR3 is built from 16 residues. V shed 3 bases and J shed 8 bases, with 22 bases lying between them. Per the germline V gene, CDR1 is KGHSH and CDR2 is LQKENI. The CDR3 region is CASSPYDHSIKGGYTF. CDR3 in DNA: TGTGCCAGCTCACCTTACGACCACTCCATTAAAGGAGGCTACACCTTC. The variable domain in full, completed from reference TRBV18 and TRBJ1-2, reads NAGVMQNPRHLVRRRGQEARLRCSPMKGHSHVYWYRQLPEEGLKFMVYLQKENIIDESGMPKERFSAEFPKEGPSILRIQQVVRGDSAAYFCASSPYDHSIKGGYTFGSGTRLTVV.

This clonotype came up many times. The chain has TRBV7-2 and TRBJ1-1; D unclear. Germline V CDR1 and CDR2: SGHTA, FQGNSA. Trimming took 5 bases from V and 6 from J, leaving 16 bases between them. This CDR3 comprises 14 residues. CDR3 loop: CASSADDSLSEAFF. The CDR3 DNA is TGTGCCAGCAGCGCGGATGACTCTTTGTCTGAAGCTTTCTTT.

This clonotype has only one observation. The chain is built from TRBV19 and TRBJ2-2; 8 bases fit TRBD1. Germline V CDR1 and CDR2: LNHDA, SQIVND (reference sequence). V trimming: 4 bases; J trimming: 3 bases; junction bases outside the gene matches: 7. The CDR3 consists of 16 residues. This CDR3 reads CASSTDRGPDTGELFF. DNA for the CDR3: TGTGCCAGTAGTACAGACAGGGGCCCAGACACCGGGGAGCTGTTTTTT. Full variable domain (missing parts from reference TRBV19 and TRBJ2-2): DGGITQSPKYLFRKEGQNVTLSCEQNLNHDAMYWYRQDPGQGLRLIYYSQIVNDFQKGDIAEGYSVSREKKESFPLTVTSAQKNPTAFYLCASSTDRGPDTGELFFGEGSRLTVL.

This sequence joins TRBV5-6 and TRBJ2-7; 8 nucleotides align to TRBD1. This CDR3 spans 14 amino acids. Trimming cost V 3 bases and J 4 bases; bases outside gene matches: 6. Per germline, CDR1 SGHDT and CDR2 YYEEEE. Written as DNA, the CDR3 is TGTGCCAGCAGCTGGGGACAGGTCCCTTACGAGCAGTACTTC. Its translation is CASSWGQVPYEQYF.

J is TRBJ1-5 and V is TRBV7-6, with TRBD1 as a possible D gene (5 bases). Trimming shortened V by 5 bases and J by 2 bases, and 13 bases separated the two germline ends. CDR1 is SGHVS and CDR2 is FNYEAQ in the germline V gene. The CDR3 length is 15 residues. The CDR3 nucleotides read TGTGCCAGCAGCCCCGGTGAAGGGGGCAATCAGCCCCAGCATTTT. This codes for CASSPGEGGNQPQHF.

This CDR3 is CASSPRLAYRASGNTIYF. In nucleotides, the CDR3 is TGTGCCAGCAGTCCACGTTTGGCATACAGGGCCTCTGGAAACACCATATATTTT. The chain recombines TRBV27 with TRBJ1-3; weak D call: TRBD1 (6 bases). Trimming took off 5 bases at V and 0 bases at J, with 20 bases between the two ends. The V gene's germline CDR1 is MNHEY and CDR2 SMNVEV (reference sequence). The CDR3 contains 18 residues.

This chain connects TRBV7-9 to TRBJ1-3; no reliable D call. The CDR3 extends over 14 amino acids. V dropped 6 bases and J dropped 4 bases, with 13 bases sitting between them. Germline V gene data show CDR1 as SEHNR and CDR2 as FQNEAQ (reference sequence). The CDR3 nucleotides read TGTGCCAGCAGTCTAACGACCGACGGAAACACCATATATTTT. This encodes CASSLTTDGNTIYF.

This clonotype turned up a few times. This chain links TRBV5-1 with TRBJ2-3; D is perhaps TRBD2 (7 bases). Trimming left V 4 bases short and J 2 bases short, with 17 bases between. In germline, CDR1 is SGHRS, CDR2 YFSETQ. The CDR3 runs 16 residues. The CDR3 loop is CASSGEGAGVTDTQYF. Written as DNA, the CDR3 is TGCGCCAGCAGCGGGGAGGGAGCAGGGGTCACAGATACGCAGTATTTT.

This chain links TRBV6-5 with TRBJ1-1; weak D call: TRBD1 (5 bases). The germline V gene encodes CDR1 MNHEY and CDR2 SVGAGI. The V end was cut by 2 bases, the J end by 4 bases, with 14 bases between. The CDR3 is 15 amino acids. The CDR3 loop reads CASSYGDSGLTEAFF. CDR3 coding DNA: TGTGCCAGCAGTTACGGAGACAGTGGCCTCACTGAAGCTTTCTTT.

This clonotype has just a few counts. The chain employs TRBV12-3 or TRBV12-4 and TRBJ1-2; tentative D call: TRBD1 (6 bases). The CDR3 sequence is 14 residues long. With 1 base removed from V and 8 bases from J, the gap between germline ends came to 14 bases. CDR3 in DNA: TGTGCCAGCAGTTTAGGTCCCGGGGGCGAAGGCTACACCTTC. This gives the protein CASSLGPGGEGYTF.

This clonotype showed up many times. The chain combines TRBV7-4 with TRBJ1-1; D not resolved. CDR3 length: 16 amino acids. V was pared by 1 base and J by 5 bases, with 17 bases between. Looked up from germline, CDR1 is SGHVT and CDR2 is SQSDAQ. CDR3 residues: CASSLDWFGGLTEAFF. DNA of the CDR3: TGTGCCAGCAGCTTAGATTGGTTCGGAGGATTGACTGAAGCTTTCTTT.

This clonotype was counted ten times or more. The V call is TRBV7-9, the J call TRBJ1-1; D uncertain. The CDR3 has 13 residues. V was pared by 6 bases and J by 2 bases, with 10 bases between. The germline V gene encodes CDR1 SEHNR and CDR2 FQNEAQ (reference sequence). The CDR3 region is CASRSTLNTEAFF. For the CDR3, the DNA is TGTGCCAGCAGATCTACGCTAAACACTGAAGCTTTCTTT.

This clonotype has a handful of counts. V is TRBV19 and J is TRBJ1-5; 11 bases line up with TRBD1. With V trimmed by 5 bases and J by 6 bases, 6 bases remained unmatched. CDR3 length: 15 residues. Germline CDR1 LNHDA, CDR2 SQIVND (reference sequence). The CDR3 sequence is CASSPLGTGGQPQHF. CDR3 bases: TGTGCCAGTAGTCCTCTCGGGACAGGGGGTCAGCCCCAGCATTTT.

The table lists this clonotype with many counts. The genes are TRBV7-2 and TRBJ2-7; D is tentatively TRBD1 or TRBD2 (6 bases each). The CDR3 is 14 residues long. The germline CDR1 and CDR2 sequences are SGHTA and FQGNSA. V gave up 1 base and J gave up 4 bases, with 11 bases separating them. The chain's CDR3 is CASSLVSGAYEQYV. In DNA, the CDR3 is TGTGCCAGCAGCTTAGTTTCGGGGGCGTACGAGCAGTACGTC.